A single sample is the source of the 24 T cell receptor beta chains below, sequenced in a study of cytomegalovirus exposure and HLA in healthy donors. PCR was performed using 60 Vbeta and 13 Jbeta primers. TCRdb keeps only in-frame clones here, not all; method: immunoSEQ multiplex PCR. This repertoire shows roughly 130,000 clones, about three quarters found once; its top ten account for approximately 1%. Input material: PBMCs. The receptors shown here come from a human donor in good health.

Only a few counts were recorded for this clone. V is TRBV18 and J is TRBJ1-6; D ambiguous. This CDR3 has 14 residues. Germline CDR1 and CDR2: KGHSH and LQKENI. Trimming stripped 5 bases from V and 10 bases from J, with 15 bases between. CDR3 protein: CASSLSEVNSPLHF. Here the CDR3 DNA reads TGTGCCAGCTCATTGAGTGAGGTTAACTCACCCCTCCACTTT.

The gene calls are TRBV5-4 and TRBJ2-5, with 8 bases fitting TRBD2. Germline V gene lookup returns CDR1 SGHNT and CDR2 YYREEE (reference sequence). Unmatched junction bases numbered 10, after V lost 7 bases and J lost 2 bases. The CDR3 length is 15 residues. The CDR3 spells CASGSDGLAQETQYF. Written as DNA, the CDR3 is TGTGCCAGCGGGAGCGACGGACTAGCTCAAGAGACCCAGTACTTC.

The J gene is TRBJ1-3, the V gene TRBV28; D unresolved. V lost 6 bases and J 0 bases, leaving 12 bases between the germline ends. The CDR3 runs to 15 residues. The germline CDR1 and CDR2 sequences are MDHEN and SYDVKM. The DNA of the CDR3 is TGTGCCAGCAGAACTGCGTCACTCTCTGGAAACACCATATATTTT. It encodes CASRTASLSGNTIYF.

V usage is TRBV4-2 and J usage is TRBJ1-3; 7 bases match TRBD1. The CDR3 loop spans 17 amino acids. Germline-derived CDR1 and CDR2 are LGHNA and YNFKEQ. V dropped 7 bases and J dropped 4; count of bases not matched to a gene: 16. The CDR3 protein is CASTKPEGRGLGNTIYF. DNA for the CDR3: TGTGCCAGCACTAAACCGGAGGGCAGGGGGTTGGGAAACACCATATATTTT.

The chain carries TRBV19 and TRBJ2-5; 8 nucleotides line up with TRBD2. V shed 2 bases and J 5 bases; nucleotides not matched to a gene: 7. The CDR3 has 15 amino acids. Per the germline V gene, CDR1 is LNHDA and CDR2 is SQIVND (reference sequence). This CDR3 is CASSIPGTSRETQYF. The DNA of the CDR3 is TGTGCCAGTAGTATACCCGGGACTAGTCGTGAGACCCAGTACTTC.

CDR3 region: CASSRGQGAGANVLTF. The DNA for the CDR3 is TGTGCCAGCAGTAGGGGACAGGGGGCTGGGGCCAACGTCCTGACTTTC. The rearrangement links TRBV27 to TRBJ2-6, with 11 bases matching TRBD1. Germline V gene data show CDR1 as MNHEY and CDR2 as SMNVEV (reference sequence). Trimming removed 5 bases from V and 2 bases from J; junction bases left unmatched: 2. There are 16 residues in the CDR3.

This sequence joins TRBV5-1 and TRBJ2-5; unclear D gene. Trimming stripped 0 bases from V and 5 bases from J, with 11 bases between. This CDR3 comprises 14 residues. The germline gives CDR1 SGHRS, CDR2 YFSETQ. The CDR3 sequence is CASSLEARYETQYF. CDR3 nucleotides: TGCGCCAGCAGCTTGGAGGCTAGGTATGAGACCCAGTACTTC.

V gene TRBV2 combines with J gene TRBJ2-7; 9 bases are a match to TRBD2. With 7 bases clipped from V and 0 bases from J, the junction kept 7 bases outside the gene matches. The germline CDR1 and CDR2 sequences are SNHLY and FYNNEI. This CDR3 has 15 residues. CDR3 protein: CASNSPTSGSYEQYF. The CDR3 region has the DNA TGTGCCAGCAACTCACCGACTAGCGGCTCCTACGAGCAGTACTTC.

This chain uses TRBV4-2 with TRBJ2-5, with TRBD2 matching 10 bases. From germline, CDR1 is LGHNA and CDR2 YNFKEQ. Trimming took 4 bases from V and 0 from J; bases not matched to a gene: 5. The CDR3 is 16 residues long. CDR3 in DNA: TGTGCCAGCAGCCCCCGGACTAGCGGAAACCAAGAGACCCAGTACTTC. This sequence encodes CASSPRTSGNQETQYF.

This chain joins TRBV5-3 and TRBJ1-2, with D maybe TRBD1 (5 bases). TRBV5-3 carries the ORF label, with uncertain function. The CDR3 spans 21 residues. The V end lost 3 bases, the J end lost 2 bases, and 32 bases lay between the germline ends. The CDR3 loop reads CARSSPIHNRDSNERNYGYTF. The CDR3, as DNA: TGTGCCAGAAGCTCGCCGATACACAACCGGGACTCAAACGAGAGGAACTATGGCTACACCTTC.

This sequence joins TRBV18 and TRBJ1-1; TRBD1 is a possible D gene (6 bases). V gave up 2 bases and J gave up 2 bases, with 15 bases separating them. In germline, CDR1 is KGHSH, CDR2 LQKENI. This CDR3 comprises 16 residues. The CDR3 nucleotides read TGTGCCAGCTCACCATGGGGGGGCGAGATCAACACTGAAGCTTTCTTT. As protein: CASSPWGGEINTEAFF.

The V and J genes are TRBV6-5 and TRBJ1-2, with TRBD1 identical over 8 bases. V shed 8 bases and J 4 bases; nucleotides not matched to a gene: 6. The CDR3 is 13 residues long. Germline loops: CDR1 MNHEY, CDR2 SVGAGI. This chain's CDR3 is CASSTGDGYGYTF. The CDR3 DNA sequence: TGTGCCAGCTCGACAGGGGATGGCTATGGCTACACCTTC.

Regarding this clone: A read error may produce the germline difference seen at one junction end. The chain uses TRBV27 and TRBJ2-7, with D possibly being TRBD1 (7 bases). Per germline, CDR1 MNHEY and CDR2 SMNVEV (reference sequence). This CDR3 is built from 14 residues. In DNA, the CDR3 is TGTGCCAGCAGCCGACAGGGAGGTTCCTCCGAGCAGTACTTC. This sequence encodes CASSRQGGSSEQYF.

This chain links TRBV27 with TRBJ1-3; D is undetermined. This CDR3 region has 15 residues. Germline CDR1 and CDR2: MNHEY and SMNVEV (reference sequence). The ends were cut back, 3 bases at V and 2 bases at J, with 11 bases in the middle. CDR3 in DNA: TGTGCCAGCAGTTTGTTGAGGGCGACTGGAAACACCATATATTTT. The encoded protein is CASSLLRATGNTIYF.

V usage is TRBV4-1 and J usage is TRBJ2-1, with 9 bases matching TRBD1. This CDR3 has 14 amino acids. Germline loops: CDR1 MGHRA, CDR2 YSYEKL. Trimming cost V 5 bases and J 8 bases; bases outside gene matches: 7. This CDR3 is CASSRTGVIDEQFF. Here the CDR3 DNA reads TGCGCCAGCAGCAGGACAGGGGTTATCGATGAGCAGTTCTTC.

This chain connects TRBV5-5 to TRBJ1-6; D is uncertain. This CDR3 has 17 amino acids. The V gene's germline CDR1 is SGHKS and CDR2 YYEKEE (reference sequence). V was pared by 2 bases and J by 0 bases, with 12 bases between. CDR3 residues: CASSLLGGSSYNSPLHF. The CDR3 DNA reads TGTGCCAGCAGCTTACTGGGAGGGAGCTCCTATAATTCACCCCTCCACTTT. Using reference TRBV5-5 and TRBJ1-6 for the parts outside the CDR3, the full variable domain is DAGVTQSPTHLIKTRGQQVTLRCSPISGHKSVSWYQQVLGQGPQFIFQYYEKEERGRGNFPDRFSARQFPNYSSELNVNALLLGDSALYLCASSLLGGSSYNSPLHFGNGTRLTVT.

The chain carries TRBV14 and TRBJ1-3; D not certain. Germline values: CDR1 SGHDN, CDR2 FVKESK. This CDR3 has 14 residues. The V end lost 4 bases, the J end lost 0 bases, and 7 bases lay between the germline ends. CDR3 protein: CASSLRSSGNTIYF. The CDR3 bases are TGTGCCAGCAGCCTACGGTCCTCTGGAAACACCATATATTTT.

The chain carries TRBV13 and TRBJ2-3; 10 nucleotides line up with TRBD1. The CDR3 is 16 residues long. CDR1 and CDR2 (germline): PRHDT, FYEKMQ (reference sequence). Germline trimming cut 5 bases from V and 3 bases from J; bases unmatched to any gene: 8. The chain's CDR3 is CASSLDRGRGTDTQYF. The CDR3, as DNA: TGTGCCAGCAGCCTCGACAGGGGGCGAGGGACAGATACGCAGTATTTT.

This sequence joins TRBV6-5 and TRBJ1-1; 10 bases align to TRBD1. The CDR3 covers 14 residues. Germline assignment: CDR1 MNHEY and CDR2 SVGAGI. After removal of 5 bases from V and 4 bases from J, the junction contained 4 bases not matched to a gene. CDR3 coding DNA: TGTGCCAGCAGTCGGACAGGGGGGTCCACTGAAGCTTTCTTT. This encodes CASSRTGGSTEAFF.

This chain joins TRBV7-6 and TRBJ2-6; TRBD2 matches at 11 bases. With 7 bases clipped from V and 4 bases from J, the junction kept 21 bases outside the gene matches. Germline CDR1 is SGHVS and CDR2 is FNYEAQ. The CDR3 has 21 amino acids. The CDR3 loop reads CASTPLTWDSGGDSGANVLTF. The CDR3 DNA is TGTGCCAGCACCCCCCTCACTTGGGATAGCGGGGGGGACTCAGGGGCCAACGTCCTGACTTTC.

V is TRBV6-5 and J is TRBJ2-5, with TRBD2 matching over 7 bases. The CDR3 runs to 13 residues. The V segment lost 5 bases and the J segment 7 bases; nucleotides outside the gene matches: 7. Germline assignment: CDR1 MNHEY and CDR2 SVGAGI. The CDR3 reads CASSPGGYGTQYF. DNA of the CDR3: TGTGCCAGCAGTCCCGGGGGGTACGGGACCCAGTACTTC.

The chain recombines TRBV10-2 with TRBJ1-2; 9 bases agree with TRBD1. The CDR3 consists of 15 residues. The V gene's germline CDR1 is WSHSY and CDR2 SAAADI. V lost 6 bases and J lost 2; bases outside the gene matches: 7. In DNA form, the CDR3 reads TGCGCCAGCAGACCTACAGGGGGCGAAAACTATGGCTACACCTTC. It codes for CASRPTGGENYGYTF.

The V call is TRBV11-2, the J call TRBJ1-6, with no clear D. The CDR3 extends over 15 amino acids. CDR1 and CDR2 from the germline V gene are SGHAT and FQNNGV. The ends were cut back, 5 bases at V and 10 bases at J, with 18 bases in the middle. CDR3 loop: CASSQYPAGGSPLHF. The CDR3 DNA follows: TGTGCCAGCAGCCAATACCCTGCTGGAGGGTCACCCCTCCACTTT. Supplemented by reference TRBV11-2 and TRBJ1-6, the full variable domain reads EAGVAQSPRYKIIEKRQSVAFWCNPISGHATLYWYQQILGQGPKLLIQFQNNGVVDDSQLPKDRFSAERLKGVDSTLKIQPAKLEDSAVYLCASSQYPAGGSPLHFGNGTRLTVT.

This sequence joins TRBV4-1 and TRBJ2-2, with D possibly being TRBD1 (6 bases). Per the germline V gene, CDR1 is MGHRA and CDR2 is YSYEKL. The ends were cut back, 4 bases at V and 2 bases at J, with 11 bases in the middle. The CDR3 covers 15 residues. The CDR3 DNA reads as TGCGCCAGCAGCCTAGGACAGACCAACACCGGGGAGCTGTTTTTT. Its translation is CASSLGQTNTGELFF.